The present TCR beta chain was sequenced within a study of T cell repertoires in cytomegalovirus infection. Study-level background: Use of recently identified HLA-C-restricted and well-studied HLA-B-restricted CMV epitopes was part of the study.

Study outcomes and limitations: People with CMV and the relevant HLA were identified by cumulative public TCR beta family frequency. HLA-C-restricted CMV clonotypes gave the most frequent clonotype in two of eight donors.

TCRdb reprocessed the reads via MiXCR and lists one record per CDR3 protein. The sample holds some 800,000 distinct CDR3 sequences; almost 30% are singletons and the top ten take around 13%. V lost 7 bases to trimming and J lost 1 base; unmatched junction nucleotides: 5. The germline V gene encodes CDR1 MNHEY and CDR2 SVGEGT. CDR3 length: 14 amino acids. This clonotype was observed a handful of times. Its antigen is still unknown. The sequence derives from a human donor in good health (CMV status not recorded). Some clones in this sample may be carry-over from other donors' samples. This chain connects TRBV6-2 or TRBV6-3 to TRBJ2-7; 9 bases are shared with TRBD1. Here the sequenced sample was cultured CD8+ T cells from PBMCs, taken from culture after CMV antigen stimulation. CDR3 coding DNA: TGTGCCAGCAACGACAGGGGGATGTCCTACGAGCAGTACGTC. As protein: CASNDRGMSYEQYV.